This T cell receptor (beta chain) was sequenced in a study of blood T cell repertoires in COVID-19. The CDR3 runs to 13 residues. J lost 2 bases, V lost 6 bases, and 4 bases had no gene match. TCRdb's copy holds only in-frame clones and misses some; the assay was immunoSEQ multiplex PCR. The repertoire includes tens of thousands of clones, about 86% of them detected once, and approximately 2% sits in the top ten. Sequenced input: peripheral blood. The source is an elderly woman with active or convalescent COVID-19. This chain links TRBV23-1 with TRBJ2-7; TRBD1 agrees at 7 bases. TRBV23-1 is flagged as an ORF with uncertain function. CDR3: CASRDRDPYEQYF. The CDR3 DNA is TGCGCCAGCAGAGACAGGGACCCCTACGAGCAGTACTTC.